Detailed here is one T cell receptor beta chain. Trimming removed 2 bases from V and 6 bases from J; junction bases left unmatched: 9. There are 16 residues in the CDR3. Germline values: CDR1 SGDLS, CDR2 YYNGEE. Some clones are missing from TCRdb's copy, which holds only in-frame ones; the method was immunoSEQ multiplex PCR. The sample includes some 120,000 clones, approximately 86% of them seen just once. The sample originates from a study of T cell responses to AZD1222 COVID-19 vaccine. The clonotype originates from an adult who received the AZD1222 COVID-19 vaccine. Sequencing was performed on peripheral blood, taken 28 days after the second AZD1222 dose. The chain has TRBV9 and TRBJ2-2, with 8 bases matching TRBD2. CDR3 DNA: TGTGCCAGCAGCGTCCGTAGCGGGGTACTGTCCGGGGAGCTGTTTTTT. Amino acid sequence: CASSVRSGVLSGELFF.